The 11 T cell receptor beta chains below come from one sample, sequenced in a study of immune reconstitution after stem cell transplant in scleroderma (dated by TCRdb to 2016 to 2017). Libraries were built with RT-PCR. The listed sequencing device is Illumina MiSeq. TCRdb ran its own pipeline on the public reads, namely fastp trimming at Q25 and MiXCR clone calling, and kept in-frame beta chains. All rows with the same CDR3 protein become a single entry with the most common DNA and genes. The sample contains roughly 4,800 distinct CDR3 sequences, approximately 8.5% of them found a single time. Of the sample, around 4.2% falls within the top ten clones. Sample collection occurred before or after autologous hematopoietic stem cell transplantation (not recorded which). The receptor source for this set is a male donor with systemic sclerosis.

The chain combines TRBV4-3 with TRBJ2-7; 9 nucleotides align to TRBD1. The junction had 5 bases not matched to a gene; V was cut back by 0 bases and J by 5 bases. From germline, CDR1 is LGHNA and CDR2 YSLEER. The CDR3 runs to 15 residues. CDR3 in amino acids: CASSQDRQGVDEQYF. CDR3 nucleotides: TGCGCCAGCAGCCAAGATCGACAGGGGGTCGACGAGCAGTACTTC.

As regards this clonotype: A much larger clone sits a single nucleotide away, making a read error possible. The gene calls are TRBV6-2 or TRBV6-3 and TRBJ2-7; 9 bases are shared with TRBD2. The germline gives CDR1 MNHEY, CDR2 SVGEGT. The CDR3 is 15 residues long. CDR3 in amino acids: CAGSWRGGSTYEQYF. Written as DNA, the CDR3 is TGTGCCGGCAGCTGGCGGGGGGGATCGACCTACGAGCAGTACTTC.

This clonotype came up a few times. The V gene is TRBV5-6, the J gene TRBJ1-3; D not certain. The CDR3 loop spans 15 amino acids. CDR1 and CDR2 (germline): SGHDT, YYEEEE. V lost 2 bases and J lost 0, with 9 bases in between. In DNA, the CDR3 is TGTGCCAGCAGCTTATTAATAGGCTCTGGAAACACCATATATTTT. Its protein is CASSLLIGSGNTIYF.

The chain is built from TRBV29-1 and TRBJ2-5, with 10 nucleotides matching TRBD2. Germline CDR1 reads SQVTM; CDR2 reads ANQGSEA. The CDR3 covers 14 residues. With 6 bases clipped from V and 2 bases from J, the junction kept 6 bases outside the gene matches. Written as DNA, the CDR3 is TGCAGCGTGCATTGGACTAGCGGACAAGAGACCCAGTACTTC. It translates to CSVHWTSGQETQYF.

The V and J genes are TRBV12-3 or TRBV12-4 and TRBJ2-5, with TRBD2 matching over 8 bases. J gave up 4 bases and V 8 bases, and 21 bases lay outside the gene matches. The CDR3 is 18 residues long. This chain's CDR3 is CASSLYASGSRWGETQYF. CDR3 nucleotides: TGTGCCAGCTCTCTATATGCTAGCGGGTCGAGATGGGGAGAGACCCAGTACTTC.

This clonotype has just a few counts. V usage is TRBV20-1 and J usage is TRBJ2-2; TRBD1 or TRBD2 may be the D gene (5 bases each). Germline CDR1 reads DFQATT; CDR2 reads SNEGSKA (reference sequence). V lost 6 bases and J 3 bases, leaving 14 bases between the germline ends. The CDR3 length is 14 residues. The CDR3 is CSAPRGGDTGELFF. The CDR3 nucleotides are TGCAGTGCACCCCGGGGCGGTGACACCGGGGAGCTGTTTTTT.

This clonotype was counted a few times. The gene calls are TRBV20-1 and TRBJ1-5; 8 positions agree with TRBD1. The V and J ends lost 5 bases and 4 bases, in that order; junction bases with no gene match: 7. From germline, CDR1 is DFQATT and CDR2 SNEGSKA (reference sequence). The CDR3 has 14 residues. The CDR3 DNA sequence: TGCAGTGCTTTCTTCGGGACAGGTAATCAGCCCCAGCATTTT. This codes for CSAFFGTGNQPQHF.

This clonotype came up a few times. The V gene is TRBV5-1, the J gene TRBJ2-1; 13 nucleotides line up with TRBD2. This CDR3 is built from 15 residues. Germline CDR1 SGHRS, CDR2 YFSETQ. V was pared by 4 bases and J by 8 bases, with 6 bases of the junction left unmatched. CDR3 sequence reads: CASSQGLAGRDEQFF. CDR3 in DNA: TGCGCCAGCAGCCAGGGACTAGCGGGGCGCGATGAGCAGTTCTTC.

This chain joins TRBV20-1 and TRBJ2-7, with 11 bases lining up with TRBD2. Trimming took 5 bases from V and 6 from J; bases not matched to a gene: 3. Germline V gene lookup returns CDR1 DFQATT and CDR2 SNEGSKA (reference sequence). The CDR3 is made up of 12 amino acids. The CDR3 bases are TGCAGTGCTTCCGGACTAGCGGGCGAGCAGTACTTC. It encodes CSASGLAGEQYF.

This clonotype is medium-sized in the sample. Its ends do not fully match the called genes, so a read error is possible. The DNA for the CDR3 is TGCAGTGTTAGAAGCCTTTGGCCGGCGGGCACTGAAGCTTTCTTT. Translating gives CSVRSLWPAGTEAFF. The chain employs TRBV20-1 and TRBJ1-1; D gene ambiguous. CDR1 and CDR2 (germline): DFQATT, SNEGSKA (reference sequence). The CDR3 is 15 residues long.

This clonotype was counted between two and nine times. The chain combines TRBV5-1 with TRBJ2-5; the D gene is possibly TRBD2 (6 bases). Per germline, CDR1 SGHRS and CDR2 YFSETQ. The CDR3 contains 13 residues. V lost 1 base, J lost 10 bases, and 14 bases lay in between. CDR3 DNA sequence: TGCGCCAGCAGCTTGTGGCCCAGGGAGGTCCAGTACTTC. Amino acid sequence: CASSLWPREVQYF. The whole variable domain, remainder taken from reference TRBV5-1 and TRBJ2-5, is KAGVTQTPRYLIKTRGQQVTLSCSPISGHRSVSWYQQTPGQGLQFLFEYFSETQRNKGNFPGRFSGRQFSNSRSEMNVSTLELGDSALYLCASSLWPREVQYFGPGTRLLVL.